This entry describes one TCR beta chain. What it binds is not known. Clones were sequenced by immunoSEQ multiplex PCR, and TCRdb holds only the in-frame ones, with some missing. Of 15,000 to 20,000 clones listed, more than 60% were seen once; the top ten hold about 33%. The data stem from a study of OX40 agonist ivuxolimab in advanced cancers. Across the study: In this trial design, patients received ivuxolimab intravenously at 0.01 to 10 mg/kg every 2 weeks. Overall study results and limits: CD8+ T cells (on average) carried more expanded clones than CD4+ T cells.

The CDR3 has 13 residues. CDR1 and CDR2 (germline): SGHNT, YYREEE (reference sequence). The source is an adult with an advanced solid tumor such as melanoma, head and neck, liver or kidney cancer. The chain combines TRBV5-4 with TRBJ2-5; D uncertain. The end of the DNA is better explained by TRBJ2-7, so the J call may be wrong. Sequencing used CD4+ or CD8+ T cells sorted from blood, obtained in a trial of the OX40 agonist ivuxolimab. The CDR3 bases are TGTGCCAGCAGCCCCGCAGGTTCCTACGAGCAGTACTTC. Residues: CASSPAGSYEQYF.